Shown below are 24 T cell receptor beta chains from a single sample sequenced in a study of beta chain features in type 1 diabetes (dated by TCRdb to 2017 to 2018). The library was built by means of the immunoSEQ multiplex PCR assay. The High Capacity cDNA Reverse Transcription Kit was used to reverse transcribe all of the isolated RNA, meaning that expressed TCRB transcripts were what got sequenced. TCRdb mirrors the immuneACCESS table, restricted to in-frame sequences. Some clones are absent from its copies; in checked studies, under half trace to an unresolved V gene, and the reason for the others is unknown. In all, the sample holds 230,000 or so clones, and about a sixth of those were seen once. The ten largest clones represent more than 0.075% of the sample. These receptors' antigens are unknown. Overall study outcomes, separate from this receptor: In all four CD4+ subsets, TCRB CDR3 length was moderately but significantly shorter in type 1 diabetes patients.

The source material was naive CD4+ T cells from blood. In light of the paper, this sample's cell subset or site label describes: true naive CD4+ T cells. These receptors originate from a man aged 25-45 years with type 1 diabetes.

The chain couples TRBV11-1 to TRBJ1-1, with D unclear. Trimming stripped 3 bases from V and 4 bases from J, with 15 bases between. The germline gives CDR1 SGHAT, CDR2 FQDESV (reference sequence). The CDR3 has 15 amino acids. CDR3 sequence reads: CASSFNPDLGTEAFF. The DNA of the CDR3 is TGTGCCAGCAGCTTTAACCCAGACCTTGGCACTGAAGCTTTCTTT.

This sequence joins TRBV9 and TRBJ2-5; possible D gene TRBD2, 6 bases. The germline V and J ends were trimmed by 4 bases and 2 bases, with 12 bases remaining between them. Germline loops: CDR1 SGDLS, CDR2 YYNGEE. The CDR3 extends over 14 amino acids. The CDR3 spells CASSTTSRQETQYF. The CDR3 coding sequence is TGTGCCAGCAGCACCACTAGCAGGCAAGAGACCCAGTACTTC.

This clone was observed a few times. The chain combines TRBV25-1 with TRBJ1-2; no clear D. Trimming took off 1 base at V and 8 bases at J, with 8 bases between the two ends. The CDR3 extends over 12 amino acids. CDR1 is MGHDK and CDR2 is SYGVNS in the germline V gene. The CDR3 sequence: CASSELGEGYTF. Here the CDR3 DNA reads TGTGCCAGCAGTGAATTAGGCGAAGGCTACACCTTC.

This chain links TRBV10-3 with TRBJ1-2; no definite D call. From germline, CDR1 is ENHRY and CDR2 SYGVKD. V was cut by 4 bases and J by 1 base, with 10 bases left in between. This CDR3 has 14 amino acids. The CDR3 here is CAISAGILNYGYTF. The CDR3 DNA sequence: TGTGCCATCAGTGCCGGGATTCTTAACTATGGCTACACCTTC.

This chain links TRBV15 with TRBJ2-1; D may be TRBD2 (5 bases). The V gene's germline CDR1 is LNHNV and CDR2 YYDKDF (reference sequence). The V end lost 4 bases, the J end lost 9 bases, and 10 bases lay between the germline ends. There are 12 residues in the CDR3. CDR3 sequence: CATSKGRGEQFF. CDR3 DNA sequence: TGTGCCACCAGCAAAGGTCGGGGTGAGCAGTTCTTC.

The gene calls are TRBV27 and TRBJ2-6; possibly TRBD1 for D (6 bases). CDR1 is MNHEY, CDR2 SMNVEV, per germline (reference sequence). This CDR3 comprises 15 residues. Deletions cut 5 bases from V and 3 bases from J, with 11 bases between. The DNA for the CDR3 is TGTGCCAGCAGTCTGAACAGGGATGGGGCCAACGTCCTGACTTTC. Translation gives CASSLNRDGANVLTF.

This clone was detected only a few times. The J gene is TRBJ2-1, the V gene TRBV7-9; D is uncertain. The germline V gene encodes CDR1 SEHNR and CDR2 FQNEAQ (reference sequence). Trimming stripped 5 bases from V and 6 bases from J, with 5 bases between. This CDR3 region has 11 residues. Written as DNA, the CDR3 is TGTGCCAGCAGCCTCCCCAATGAGCAGTTCTTC. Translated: CASSLPNEQFF. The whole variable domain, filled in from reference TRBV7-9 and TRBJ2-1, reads DTGVSQNPRHKITKRGQNVTFRCDPISEHNRLYWYRQTLGQGPEFLTYFQNEAQLEKSRLLSDRFSAERPKGSFSTLEIQRTEQGDSAMYLCASSLPNEQFFGPGTRLTVL.

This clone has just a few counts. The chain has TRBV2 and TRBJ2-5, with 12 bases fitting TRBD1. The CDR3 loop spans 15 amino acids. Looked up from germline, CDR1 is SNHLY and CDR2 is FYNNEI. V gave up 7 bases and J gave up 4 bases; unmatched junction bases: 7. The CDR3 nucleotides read TGTGCCAGCAAGTCTGGGACAGGGGGCCTAGAGACCCAGTACTTC. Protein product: CASKSGTGGLETQYF.

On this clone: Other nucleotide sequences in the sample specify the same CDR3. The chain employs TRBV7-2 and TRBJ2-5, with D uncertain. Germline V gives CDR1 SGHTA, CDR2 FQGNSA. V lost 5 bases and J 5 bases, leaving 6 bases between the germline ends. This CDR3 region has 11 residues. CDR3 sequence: CASSEQETQYF. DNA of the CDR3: TGTGCCAGCAGCGAACAGGAGACCCAGTACTTC.

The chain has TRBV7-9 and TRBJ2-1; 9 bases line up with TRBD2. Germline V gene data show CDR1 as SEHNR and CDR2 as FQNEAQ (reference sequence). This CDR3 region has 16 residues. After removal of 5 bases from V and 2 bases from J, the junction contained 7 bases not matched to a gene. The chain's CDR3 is CASSAQTSGTYNEQFF. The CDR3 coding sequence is TGTGCCAGCAGCGCCCAGACTAGCGGAACCTACAATGAGCAGTTCTTC.

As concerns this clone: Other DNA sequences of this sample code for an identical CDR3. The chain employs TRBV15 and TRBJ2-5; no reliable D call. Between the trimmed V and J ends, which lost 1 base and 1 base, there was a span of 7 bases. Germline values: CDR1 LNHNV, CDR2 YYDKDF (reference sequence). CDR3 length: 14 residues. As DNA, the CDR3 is TGTGCCACCAGCAGAGGAGGTTCCCAAGAGACCCAGTACTTC. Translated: CATSRGGSQETQYF.

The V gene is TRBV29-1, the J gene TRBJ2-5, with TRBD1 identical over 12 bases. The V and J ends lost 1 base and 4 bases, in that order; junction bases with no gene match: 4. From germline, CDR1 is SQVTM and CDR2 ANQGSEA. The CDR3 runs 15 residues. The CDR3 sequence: CSVEAGTGGLETQYF. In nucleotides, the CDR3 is TGCAGCGTTGAAGCTGGGACAGGGGGCTTAGAGACCCAGTACTTC. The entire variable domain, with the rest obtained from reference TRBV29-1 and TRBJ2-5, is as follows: SAVISQKPSRDICQRGTSLTIQCQVDSQVTMMFWYRQQPGQSLTLIATANQGSEATYESGFVIDKFPISRPNLTFSTLTVSNMSPEDSSIYLCSVEAGTGGLETQYFGPGTRLLVL.

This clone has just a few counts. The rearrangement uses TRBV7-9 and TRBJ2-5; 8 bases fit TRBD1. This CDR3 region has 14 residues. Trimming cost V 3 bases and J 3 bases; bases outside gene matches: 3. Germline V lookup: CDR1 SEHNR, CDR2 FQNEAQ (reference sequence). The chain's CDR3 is CASSFQQGEETQYF. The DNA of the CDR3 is TGTGCCAGCAGCTTTCAACAGGGGGAAGAGACCCAGTACTTC. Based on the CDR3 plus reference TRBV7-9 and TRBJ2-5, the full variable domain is DTGVSQNPRHKITKRGQNVTFRCDPISEHNRLYWYRQTLGQGPEFLTYFQNEAQLEKSRLLSDRFSAERPKGSFSTLEIQRTEQGDSAMYLCASSFQQGEETQYFGPGTRLLVL.

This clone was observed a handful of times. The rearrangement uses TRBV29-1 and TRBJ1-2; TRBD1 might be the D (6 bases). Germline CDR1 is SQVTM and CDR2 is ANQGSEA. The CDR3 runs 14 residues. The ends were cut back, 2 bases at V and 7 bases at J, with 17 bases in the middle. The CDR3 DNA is TGCAGCGTTGAATCATTCAGGGGTGGGTCTGGCTACACCTTC. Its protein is CSVESFRGGSGYTF.

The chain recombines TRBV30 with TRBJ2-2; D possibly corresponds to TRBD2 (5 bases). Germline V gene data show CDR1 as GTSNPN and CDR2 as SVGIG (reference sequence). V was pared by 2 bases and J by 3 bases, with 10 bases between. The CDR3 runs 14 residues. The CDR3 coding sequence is TGTGCCTGGAGTCAACTAGTGGACACCGGGGAGCTGTTTTTT. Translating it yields CAWSQLVDTGELFF.

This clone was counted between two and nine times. The CDR3 loop is CASSQGTSGRDYEQYF. CDR3 DNA: TGCGCCAGCAGCCAGGGGACTAGCGGGAGGGATTACGAGCAGTACTTC. The chain links TRBV4-1 to TRBJ2-7, with TRBD2 identical over 16 bases. There are 16 residues in the CDR3. Trimming removed 3 bases from V and 4 bases from J; junction bases left unmatched: 3. The germline V gene has CDR1 MGHRA and CDR2 YSYEKL.

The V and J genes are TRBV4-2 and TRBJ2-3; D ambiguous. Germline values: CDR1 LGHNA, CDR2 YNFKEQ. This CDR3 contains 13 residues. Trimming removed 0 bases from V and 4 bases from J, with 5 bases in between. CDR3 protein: CASSQEGADTQYF. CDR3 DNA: TGTGCCAGCAGCCAAGAAGGCGCAGATACGCAGTATTTT.

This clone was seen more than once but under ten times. In DNA, the CDR3 is TGTGCCAGCAGGCATGTCATGGGTACGCAGTATTTT. It specifies CASRHVMGTQYF. The genes are TRBV27 and TRBJ2-3; D remains unclear. The CDR3 covers 12 residues. Germline CDR1 and CDR2: MNHEY and SMNVEV (reference sequence). The V gene lost 6 bases and the J gene lost 8 bases, with 12 bases spanning the gap.

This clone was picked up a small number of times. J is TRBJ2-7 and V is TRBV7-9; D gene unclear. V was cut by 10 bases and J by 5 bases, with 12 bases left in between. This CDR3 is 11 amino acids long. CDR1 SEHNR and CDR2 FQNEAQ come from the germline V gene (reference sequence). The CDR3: CATVRGNEQYF. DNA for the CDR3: TGTGCCACGGTTCGAGGCAACGAGCAGTACTTC.

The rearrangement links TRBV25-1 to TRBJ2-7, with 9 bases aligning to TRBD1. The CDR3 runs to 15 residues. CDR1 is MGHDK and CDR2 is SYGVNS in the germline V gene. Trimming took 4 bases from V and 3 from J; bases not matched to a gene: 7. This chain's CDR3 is CASSASGTGSYEQYF. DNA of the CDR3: TGTGCCAGCAGTGCCTCCGGGACAGGGAGCTACGAGCAGTACTTC.

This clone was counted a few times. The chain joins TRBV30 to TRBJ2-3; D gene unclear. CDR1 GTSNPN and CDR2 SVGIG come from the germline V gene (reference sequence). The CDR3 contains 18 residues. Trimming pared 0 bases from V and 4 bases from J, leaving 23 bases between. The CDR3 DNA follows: TGTGCCTGGAGTGTACTTCGTCCTTTGTGGGATGTGGCAGATACGCAGTATTTT. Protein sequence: CAWSVLRPLWDVADTQYF.

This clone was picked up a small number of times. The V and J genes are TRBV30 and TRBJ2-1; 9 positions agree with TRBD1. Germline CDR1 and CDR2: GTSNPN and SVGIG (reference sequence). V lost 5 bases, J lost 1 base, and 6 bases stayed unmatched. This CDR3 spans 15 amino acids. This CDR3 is CAWEQGAPSYNEQFF. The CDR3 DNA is TGTGCCTGGGAACAGGGGGCACCTTCCTACAATGAGCAGTTCTTC. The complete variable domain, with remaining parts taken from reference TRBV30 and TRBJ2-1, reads SQTIHQWPATLVQPVGSPLSLECTVEGTSNPNLYWYRQAAGRGLQLLFYSVGIGQISSEVPQNLSASRPQDRQFILSSKKLLLSDSGFYLCAWEQGAPSYNEQFFGPGTRLTVL.

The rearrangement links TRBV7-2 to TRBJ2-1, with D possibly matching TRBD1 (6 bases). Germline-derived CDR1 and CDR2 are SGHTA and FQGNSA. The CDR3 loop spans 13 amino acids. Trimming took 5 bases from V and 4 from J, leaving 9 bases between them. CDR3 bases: TGTGCCAGCAGCAACAGGGTTTACAATGAGCAGTTCTTC. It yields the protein CASSNRVYNEQFF. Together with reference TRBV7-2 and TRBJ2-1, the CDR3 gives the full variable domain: GAGVSQSPSNKVTEKGKDVELRCDPISGHTALYWYRQSLGQGLEFLIYFQGNSAPDKSGLPSDRFSAERTGGSVSTLTIQRTQQEDSAVYLCASSNRVYNEQFFGPGTRLTVL.

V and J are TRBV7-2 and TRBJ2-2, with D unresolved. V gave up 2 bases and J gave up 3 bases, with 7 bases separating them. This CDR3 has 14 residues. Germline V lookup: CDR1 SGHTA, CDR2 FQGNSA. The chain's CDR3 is CASSLSKDTGELFF. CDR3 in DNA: TGTGCCAGCAGCTTAAGTAAGGACACCGGGGAGCTGTTTTTT. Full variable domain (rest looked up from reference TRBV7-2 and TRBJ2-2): GAGVSQSPSNKVTEKGKDVELRCDPISGHTALYWYRQSLGQGLEFLIYFQGNSAPDKSGLPSDRFSAERTGGSVSTLTIQRTQQEDSAVYLCASSLSKDTGELFFGEGSRLTVL.